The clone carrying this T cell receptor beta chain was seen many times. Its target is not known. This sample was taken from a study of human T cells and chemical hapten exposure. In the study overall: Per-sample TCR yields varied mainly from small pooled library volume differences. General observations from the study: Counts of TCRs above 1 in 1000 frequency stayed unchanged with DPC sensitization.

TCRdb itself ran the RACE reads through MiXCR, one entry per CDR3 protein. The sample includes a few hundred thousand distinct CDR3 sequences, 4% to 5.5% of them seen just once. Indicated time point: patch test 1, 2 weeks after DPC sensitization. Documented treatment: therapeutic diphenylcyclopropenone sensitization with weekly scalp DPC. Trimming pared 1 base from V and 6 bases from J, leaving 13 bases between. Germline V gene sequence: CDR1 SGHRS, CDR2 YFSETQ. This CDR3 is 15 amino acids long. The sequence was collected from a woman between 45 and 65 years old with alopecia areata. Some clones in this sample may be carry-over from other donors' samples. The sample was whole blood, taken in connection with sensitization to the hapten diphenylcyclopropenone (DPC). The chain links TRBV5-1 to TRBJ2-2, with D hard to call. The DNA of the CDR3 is TGCGCCAGCAGCTTGCGTCTAGGCGACGCCGGGGAGCTGTTTTTT. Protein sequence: CASSLRLGDAGELFF.